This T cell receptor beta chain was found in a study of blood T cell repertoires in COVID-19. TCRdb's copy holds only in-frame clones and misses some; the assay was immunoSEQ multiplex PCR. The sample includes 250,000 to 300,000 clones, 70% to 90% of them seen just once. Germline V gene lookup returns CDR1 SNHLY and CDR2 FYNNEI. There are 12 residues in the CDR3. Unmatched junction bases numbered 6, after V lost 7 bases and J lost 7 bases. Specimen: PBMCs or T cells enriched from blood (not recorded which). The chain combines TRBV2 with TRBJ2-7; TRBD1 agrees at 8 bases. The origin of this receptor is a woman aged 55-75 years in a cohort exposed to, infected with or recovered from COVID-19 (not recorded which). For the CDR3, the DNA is TGTGCCAGCAATGACAGGGGAAGGGAGCAGTACTTC. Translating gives CASNDRGREQYF.